This T cell receptor beta chain was recovered during a study of cytomegalovirus exposure and HLA in healthy donors. PCR was performed using 60 Vbeta and 13 Jbeta primers. The protocol was immunoSEQ multiplex PCR, while the TCRdb copy is restricted to in-frame clones and leaves out a portion. This table has 170,000 or so clones, under 90% appearing once. CDR3 size: 12 residues. Germline assignment: CDR1 SGHVS and CDR2 FQNEAQ. V was shortened by 4 bases and J by 5 bases, with 7 bases between the two germline ends. Study-wide results and caveats: Most likely, a cluster of highly shared sequence variants arose as a sequencing artifact. The study found most TCR sequences rare, yet found some public TCRs in many donors. Available immune exposure information covered CMV serostatus only. The investigators catalogued 180 or so TCR beta chains as cytomegalovirus-associated.

Details on this clone: No antigen is known for it.

The material sequenced was PBMCs. The receptor's source is a man aged 18 to 29 in good health and CMV-seronegative. This sequence joins TRBV7-8 and TRBJ2-3, with D perhaps matching TRBD2 (6 bases). The DNA for the CDR3 is TGTGCCAGCAGCTGGGAGGAAGATACGCAGTATTTT. It encodes CASSWEEDTQYF.